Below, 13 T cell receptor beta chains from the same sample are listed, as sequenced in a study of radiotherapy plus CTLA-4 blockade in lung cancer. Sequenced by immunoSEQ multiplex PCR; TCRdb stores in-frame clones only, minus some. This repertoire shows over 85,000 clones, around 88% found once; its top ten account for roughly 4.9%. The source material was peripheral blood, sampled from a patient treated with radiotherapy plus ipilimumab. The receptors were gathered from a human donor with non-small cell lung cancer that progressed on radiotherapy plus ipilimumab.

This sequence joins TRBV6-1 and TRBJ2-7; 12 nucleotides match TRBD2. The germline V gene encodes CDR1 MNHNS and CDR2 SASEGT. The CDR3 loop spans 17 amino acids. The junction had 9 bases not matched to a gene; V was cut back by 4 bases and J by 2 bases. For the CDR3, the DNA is TGTGCCAGCAGTGCGCCTAGCGGGAGGGGCTCCACCTACGAGCAGTACTTC. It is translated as CASSAPSGRGSTYEQYF.

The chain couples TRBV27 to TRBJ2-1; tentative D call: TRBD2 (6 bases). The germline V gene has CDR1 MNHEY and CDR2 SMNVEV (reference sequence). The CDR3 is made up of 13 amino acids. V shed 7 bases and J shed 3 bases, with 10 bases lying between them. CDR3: CASTTGGYNEQFF. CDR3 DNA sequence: TGTGCCAGCACGACCGGGGGCTACAATGAGCAGTTCTTC.

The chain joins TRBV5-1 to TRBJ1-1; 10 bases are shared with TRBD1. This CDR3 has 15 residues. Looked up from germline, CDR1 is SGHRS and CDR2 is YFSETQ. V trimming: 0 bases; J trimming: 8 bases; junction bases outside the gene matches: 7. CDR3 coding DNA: TGCGCCAGCAGCTTGGCCGGGACAGGGGCAATAGAAGCTTTCTTT. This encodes CASSLAGTGAIEAFF.

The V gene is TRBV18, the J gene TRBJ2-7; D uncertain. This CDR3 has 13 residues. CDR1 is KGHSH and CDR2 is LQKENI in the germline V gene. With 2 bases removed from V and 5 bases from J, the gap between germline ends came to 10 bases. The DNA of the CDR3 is TGTGCCAGCTCACCAGAACTACTAAACGAGCAGTACTTC. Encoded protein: CASSPELLNEQYF.

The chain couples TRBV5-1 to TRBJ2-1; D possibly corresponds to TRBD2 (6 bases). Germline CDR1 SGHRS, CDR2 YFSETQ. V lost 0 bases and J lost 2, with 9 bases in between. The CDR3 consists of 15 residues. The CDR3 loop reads CASSLGGVTYNEQFF. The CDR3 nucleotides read TGCGCCAGCAGCTTGGGCGGGGTAACCTACAATGAGCAGTTCTTC. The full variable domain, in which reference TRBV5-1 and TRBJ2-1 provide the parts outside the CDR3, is KAGVTQTPRYLIKTRGQQVTLSCSPISGHRSVSWYQQTPGQGLQFLFEYFSETQRNKGNFPGRFSGRQFSNSRSEMNVSTLELGDSALYLCASSLGGVTYNEQFFGPGTRLTVL.

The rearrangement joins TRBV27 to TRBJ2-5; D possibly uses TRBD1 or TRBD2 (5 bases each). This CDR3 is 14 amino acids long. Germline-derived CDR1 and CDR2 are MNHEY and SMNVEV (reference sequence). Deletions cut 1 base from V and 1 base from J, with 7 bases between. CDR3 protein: CASSLWGSQETQYF. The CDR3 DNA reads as TGTGCCAGCAGTTTATGGGGGTCCCAAGAGACCCAGTACTTC.

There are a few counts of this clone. The CDR3 here is CASRDLGTMVYEQYF. CDR3 sequence (DNA): TGTGCCAGCAGGGACTTAGGGACAATGGTCTACGAGCAGTACTTC. The rearrangement links TRBV27 to TRBJ2-7; the D gene is possibly TRBD1 (6 bases). This CDR3 is built from 15 residues. The germline CDR1 and CDR2 sequences are MNHEY and SMNVEV (reference sequence). The V gene lost 6 bases and the J gene lost 3 bases, with 18 bases spanning the gap.

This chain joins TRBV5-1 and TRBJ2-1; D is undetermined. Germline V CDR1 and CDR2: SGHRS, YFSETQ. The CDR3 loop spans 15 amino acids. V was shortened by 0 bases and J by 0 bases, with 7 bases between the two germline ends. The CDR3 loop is CASSLVTTSYNEQFF. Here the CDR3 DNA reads TGCGCCAGCAGCTTGGTGACAACCTCCTACAATGAGCAGTTCTTC.

The CDR3, as DNA: TGTGCCAGCAGTTTAGTGGCGGAAAGGGATGGCTACACCTTC. Protein product: CASSLVAERDGYTF. V usage is TRBV6-6 and J usage is TRBJ1-2; D remains ambiguous. The length of the CDR3 is 14 residues. The ends were cut back, 4 bases at V and 6 bases at J, with 15 bases in the middle. Germline CDR1 is MNHNY and CDR2 is SVGAGI (reference sequence).

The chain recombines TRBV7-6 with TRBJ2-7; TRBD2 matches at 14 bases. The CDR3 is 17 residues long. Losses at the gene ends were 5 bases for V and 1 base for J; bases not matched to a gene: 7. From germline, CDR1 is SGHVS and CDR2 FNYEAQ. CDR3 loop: CASSPRGTSGSSYEQYF. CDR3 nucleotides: TGTGCCAGCAGCCCTAGAGGGACTAGCGGGAGTTCCTACGAGCAGTACTTC. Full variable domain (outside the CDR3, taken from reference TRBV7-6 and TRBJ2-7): GAGVSQSPRYKVTKRGQDVALRCDPISGHVSLYWYRQALGQGPEFLTYFNYEAQQDKSGLPNDRFSAERPEGSISTLTIQRTEQRDSAMYRCASSPRGTSGSSYEQYFGPGTRLTVT.

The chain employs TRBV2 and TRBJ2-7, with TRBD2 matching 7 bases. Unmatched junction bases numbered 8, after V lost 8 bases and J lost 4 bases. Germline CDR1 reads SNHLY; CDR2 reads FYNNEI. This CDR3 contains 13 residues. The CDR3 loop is CASGTDGGYEQYF. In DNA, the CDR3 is TGTGCCAGCGGTACCGACGGGGGGTACGAGCAGTACTTC.

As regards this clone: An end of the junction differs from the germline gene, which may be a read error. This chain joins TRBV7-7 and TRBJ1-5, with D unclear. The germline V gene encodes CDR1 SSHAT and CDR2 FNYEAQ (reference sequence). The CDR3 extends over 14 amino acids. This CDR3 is CASSLMGRGQPQHF. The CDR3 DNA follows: TGTGCTAGCAGCTTAATGGGTCGCGGTCAGCCCCAGCATTTT.

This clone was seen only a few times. CDR3 amino acids: CASSRGQGDPYEQYF. CDR3 DNA sequence: TGCGCCAGCAGTCGGGGACAGGGGGACCCCTACGAGCAGTACTTC. The chain employs TRBV23-1 and TRBJ2-7, with TRBD1 identical over 11 bases. TRBV23-1 is labeled an ORF, and its function is uncertain. V dropped 4 bases and J dropped 2; count of bases not matched to a gene: 4. The CDR3 sequence is 15 residues long.